The 23 T cell receptor beta chains reported below all come from one sample, sequenced in a study of shared clonotypes between healthy human individuals. Method: immunoSEQ multiplex PCR; TCRdb's copy keeps in-frame clones and lacks some. The table includes approximately 480,000 clones, nearly 80% detected once. The sample comprised PBMCs. Every receptor here comes from a middle-aged woman in good health. Some clones in this sample may be carry-over from other donors' samples.

The chain uses TRBV11-2 and TRBJ2-1, with 12 nucleotides matching TRBD2. CDR1 is SGHAT and CDR2 is FQNNGV in the germline V gene. This CDR3 is 17 amino acids long. Losses at the gene ends were 1 base for V and 10 bases for J; bases not matched to a gene: 11. In DNA form, the CDR3 reads TGTGCCAGCAGCTTAGGTCTAGCGGGAGGGCCCCAGGGGGAGCAGTTCTTC. This gives the protein CASSLGLAGGPQGEQFF.

The V and J genes are TRBV7-9 and TRBJ2-3; TRBD2 aligns across 7 bases. CDR1 and CDR2 (germline): SEHNR, FQNEAQ (reference sequence). The junction had 11 bases not matched to a gene; V was cut back by 1 base and J by 4 bases. The CDR3 is made up of 17 amino acids. The CDR3 loop is CASSLGFLERGSDTQYF. The CDR3 nucleotides are TGTGCCAGCAGCTTAGGTTTCCTAGAGCGGGGCTCAGATACGCAGTATTTT.

The chain combines TRBV6-1 with TRBJ1-3; D gene unclear. CDR1 is MNHNS and CDR2 is SASEGT in the germline V gene. V dropped 7 bases and J dropped 0 bases, with 10 bases sitting between them. The CDR3 length is 14 residues. The CDR3 sequence: CASKDDRSGNTIYF. The CDR3 DNA is TGTGCCAGCAAGGACGACCGCTCTGGAAACACCATATATTTT.

The chain employs TRBV28 and TRBJ1-2, with unresolved D. This CDR3 spans 14 amino acids. Trimming left V 0 bases short and J 8 bases short, with 13 bases between. Per the germline V gene, CDR1 is MDHEN and CDR2 is SYDVKM. The CDR3 reads CASSLWNPGRGYTF. The CDR3 DNA reads TGTGCCAGCAGTTTATGGAACCCGGGAAGGGGCTACACCTTC.

This clone showed up just once. The chain carries TRBV28 and TRBJ2-5; 11 nucleotides match TRBD1. Near its end, the DNA agrees better with TRBJ2-7, so the J call may be wrong. Per germline, CDR1 MDHEN and CDR2 SYDVKM. CDR3 size: 14 residues. The CDR3 nucleotides read TGTGCCAGCAGTAGGACAGGGGGCGCGTACGAGCAGTACTTC. Residues: CASSRTGGAYEQYF.

This clone was seen repeatedly, ten times or more. This rearrangement joins TRBV19 to TRBJ2-7; 10 bases are shared with TRBD1. The CDR3 has 16 residues. Germline V lookup: CDR1 LNHDA, CDR2 SQIVND (reference sequence). With V trimmed by 6 bases and J by 1 base, 9 bases remained unmatched. CDR3 DNA: TGTGCCAGTAGACCCGGGACAGGGGAAGGGTCCTACGAGCAGTACTTC. Protein product: CASRPGTGEGSYEQYF.

Here the CDR3 reads CASSPRSNTEAFF. The CDR3 DNA follows: TGTGCCAGCTCCCCCAGGTCGAACACTGAAGCTTTCTTT. The chain combines TRBV6-4 with TRBJ1-1; D call uncertain. Germline V gives CDR1 MRHNA, CDR2 SNTAGT. This CDR3 is built from 13 residues. The V gene lost 8 bases and the J gene lost 1 base, with 11 bases spanning the gap.

This chain connects TRBV7-2 to TRBJ2-5, with TRBD1 matching over 7 bases. Trimming cost V 3 bases and J 3 bases; bases outside gene matches: 7. The length of the CDR3 is 15 residues. Germline V gives CDR1 SGHTA, CDR2 FQGNSA. The CDR3 region is CASSFAGTVKETQYF. DNA of the CDR3: TGTGCCAGCAGCTTTGCCGGGACAGTAAAAGAGACCCAGTACTTC. Full variable domain (remainder filled in from reference TRBV7-2 and TRBJ2-5): GAGVSQSPSNKVTEKGKDVELRCDPISGHTALYWYRQSLGQGLEFLIYFQGNSAPDKSGLPSDRFSAERTGGSVSTLTIQRTQQEDSAVYLCASSFAGTVKETQYFGPGTRLLVL.

The chain combines TRBV14 with TRBJ2-4; 7 bases align to TRBD1. CDR1 SGHDN and CDR2 FVKESK come from the germline V gene. This CDR3 region has 13 residues. The V gene end was trimmed by 5 bases and the J gene end by 5 bases; junction bases not matched to a gene: 3. The CDR3 nucleotides read TGTGCCAGCAGCGACAGGGTCCAAAACATTCAGTACTTC. It encodes CASSDRVQNIQYF.

The rearrangement joins TRBV9 to TRBJ2-1; D is perhaps TRBD2 (6 bases). V gave up 0 bases and J gave up 8 bases, with 12 bases separating them. Germline lookup yields CDR1 SGDLS and CDR2 YYNGEE. The CDR3 runs to 14 residues. In nucleotides, the CDR3 is TGTGCCAGCAGCGTAGGACTAGTATATGATGAGCAGTTCTTC. Translating it yields CASSVGLVYDEQFF.

V is TRBV10-2 and J is TRBJ2-2; TRBD1 matches 7 bases. The germline CDR1 and CDR2 sequences are WSHSY and SAAADI. V shed 2 bases and J 5 bases; nucleotides not matched to a gene: 8. CDR3 length equals 16 residues. CDR3 nucleotides: TGCGCCAGCAGTGAGGACAGGGTAGGGGTTACCGGGGAGCTGTTTTTT. This codes for CASSEDRVGVTGELFF.

This clone was seen more than once but under ten times. The chain uses TRBV5-1 and TRBJ2-7; 7 bases map to TRBD2. The CDR3 consists of 11 residues. V shed 0 bases, J shed 13 bases, and the junction held 4 bases outside the gene matches. The germline gives CDR1 SGHRS, CDR2 YFSETQ. The CDR3 DNA follows: TGCGCCAGCAGCTTGGCCGGGGGGATTTACTTC. It is translated as CASSLAGGIYF.

V usage is TRBV15 and J usage is TRBJ2-7; D unclear. Germline V gives CDR1 LNHNV, CDR2 YYDKDF (reference sequence). V lost 5 bases, J lost 3 bases, and 14 bases lay in between. CDR3 length equals 14 residues. CDR3 residues: CATSSPGPGYEQYF. CDR3 coding DNA: TGTGCCACCAGCTCCCCCGGGCCTGGCTACGAGCAGTACTTC.

This clone has more than one count but fewer than ten. The rearrangement links TRBV7-9 to TRBJ1-2, with D perhaps matching TRBD1 (5 bases). The CDR3 has 14 amino acids. V was cut by 0 bases and J by 6 bases, with 11 bases left in between. CDR1 is SEHNR and CDR2 is FQNEAQ in the germline V gene (reference sequence). The CDR3 sequence is CASSLAGASHGYTF. For the CDR3, the DNA is TGTGCCAGCAGCTTAGCAGGGGCCAGTCATGGCTACACCTTC.

This clone showed up just a few times. The CDR3 nucleotides read TGCAGCGTTTTCCCAAAGGGGGCCCTCGCCGGGGAGCTGTTTTTT. It specifies CSVFPKGALAGELFF. The chain is built from TRBV29-1 and TRBJ2-2, with 7 positions matching TRBD1. The CDR3 is 15 amino acids. V lost 5 bases, J lost 6 bases, and 12 bases stayed unmatched. In germline, CDR1 is SQVTM, CDR2 ANQGSEA.

The chain uses TRBV6-5 and TRBJ2-7; tentatively, D is TRBD1 (6 bases). Trimming stripped 7 bases from V and 1 base from J, with 14 bases between. Germline values: CDR1 MNHEY, CDR2 SVGAGI. CDR3 length equals 14 residues. This CDR3 reads CASTWDITSYEQYF. CDR3 nucleotides: TGTGCCAGCACCTGGGACATCACATCCTACGAGCAGTACTTC.

The chain is built from TRBV5-1 and TRBJ2-5, with no clear D. This CDR3 has 14 amino acids. V lost 1 base to trimming and J lost 1 base, with 8 bases between them. The germline CDR1 and CDR2 sequences are SGHRS and YFSETQ. CDR3 sequence (DNA): TGCGCCAGCAGCTTGAAGGCCGTCCAAGAGACCCAGTACTTC. Protein product: CASSLKAVQETQYF.

As regards this clone: A clone one base away is much larger, so this may be a read error. Other DNA sequences in this sample translate to the same CDR3. V gene TRBV29-1 combines with J gene TRBJ1-5; TRBD1 agrees at 8 bases. The length of the CDR3 is 14 residues. With 6 bases clipped from V and 0 bases from J, the junction kept 4 bases outside the gene matches. The V gene's germline CDR1 is SQVTM and CDR2 ANQGSEA. This CDR3 reads CSVRTGNSNQPQHF. For the CDR3, the DNA is TGCAGCGTCCGGACAGGGAATAGCAATCAGCCCCAGCATTTT. Using reference TRBV29-1 and TRBJ1-5 for the parts outside the CDR3, the full variable domain is SAVISQKPSRDICQRGTSLTIQCQVDSQVTMMFWYRQQPGQSLTLIATANQGSEATYESGFVIDKFPISRPNLTFSTLTVSNMSPEDSSIYLCSVRTGNSNQPQHFGDGTRLSIL.

The chain combines TRBV7-3 with TRBJ1-4, with unresolved D. V lost 4 bases and J lost 8, with 26 bases in between. This CDR3 comprises 18 residues. The germline V gene has CDR1 SGHTA and CDR2 FQGTGA. CDR3 sequence: CASSYVPRFYPGGEKLFF. CDR3 in DNA: TGTGCCAGCAGCTACGTACCCCGGTTTTACCCCGGAGGGGAAAAACTGTTTTTT.

CDR3 protein: CASSPTGGYEQYF. In DNA, the CDR3 is TGTGCCAGCAGTCCGACAGGGGGCTACGAGCAGTACTTC. The chain recombines TRBV6-4 with TRBJ2-7; 9 bases are shared with TRBD1. Germline V gives CDR1 MRHNA, CDR2 SNTAGT. The V segment lost 5 bases and the J segment 3 bases; nucleotides outside the gene matches: 2. The CDR3 totals 13 residues.

The CDR3 DNA follows: TGTGCCAGCTCACCACTAGGGATGAACACTGAAGCTTTCTTT. This gives the protein CASSPLGMNTEAFF. This chain joins TRBV18 and TRBJ1-1; D remains unclear. The V end lost 1 base, the J end lost 0 bases, and 6 bases lay between the germline ends. The CDR3 is 14 residues long. Germline V gene sequence: CDR1 KGHSH, CDR2 LQKENI. Based on the CDR3 plus reference TRBV18 and TRBJ1-1, the full variable domain is NAGVMQNPRHLVRRRGQEARLRCSPMKGHSHVYWYRQLPEEGLKFMVYLQKENIIDESGMPKERFSAEFPKEGPSILRIQQVVRGDSAAYFCASSPLGMNTEAFFGQGTRLTVV.

The rearrangement links TRBV7-9 to TRBJ2-1; no definite D call. The germline V gene has CDR1 SEHNR and CDR2 FQNEAQ (reference sequence). V lost 1 base and J 10 bases, leaving 8 bases between the germline ends. The CDR3 is 12 residues long. CDR3 sequence (DNA): TGTGCCAGCAGCTTAGGCACGTGGGAGCAGTTCTTC. Its translation is CASSLGTWEQFF.

Regarding this clone: This specimen includes other DNA sequences encoding the same CDR3. The chain links TRBV30 to TRBJ1-1; unclear D gene. Germline assignment: CDR1 GTSNPN and CDR2 SVGIG (reference sequence). V lost 3 bases and J 1 base, leaving 6 bases between the germline ends. The CDR3 length is 12 residues. In DNA form, the CDR3 reads TGTGCCTGGAGCCCAGCGAACACTGAAGCTTTCTTT. Residues: CAWSPANTEAFF. Full variable domain (missing parts from reference TRBV30 and TRBJ1-1): SQTIHQWPATLVQPVGSPLSLECTVEGTSNPNLYWYRQAAGRGLQLLFYSVGIGQISSEVPQNLSASRPQDRQFILSSKKLLLSDSGFYLCAWSPANTEAFFGQGTRLTVV.